The T cell receptor beta chain under discussion was sequenced for a study of blood T cells in healthy people across ages. Points from the study as a whole: Diversity estimates drawn from one million T cells were deemed underestimates.

In regard to this clonotype: Its antigen is undetermined.

Together with a sample-barcoded 5' primer, a J-beta primer mix was included in a second PCR lasting roughly 7 to 11 cycles. Each cDNA molecule was tagged by a template-switch adaptor with 12 random nucleotides. A single record per CDR3 protein comes from TCRdb applying MiXCR to the 5' RACE reads. The sample has nearly 800,000 distinct CDR3 sequences, around 50% seen once. Staff drew approximately 9.1 milliliters of peripheral blood from each donor. CDR3 length: 13 amino acids. CDR1 is SGHRS, CDR2 YFSETQ, per germline. Sequenced material: blood. The rearrangement uses TRBV5-1 and TRBJ2-7; 7 nucleotides agree with TRBD2. The assigned J gene may be wrong: the sequence end matches TRBJ2-5 better. The sequence derives from a man aged 35-49 years in good health. CDR3 sequence (DNA): TGCGCCAGCGAGCGGGGAGGCGGAGAGACCCAGTACTTC. Protein: CASERGGGETQYF.